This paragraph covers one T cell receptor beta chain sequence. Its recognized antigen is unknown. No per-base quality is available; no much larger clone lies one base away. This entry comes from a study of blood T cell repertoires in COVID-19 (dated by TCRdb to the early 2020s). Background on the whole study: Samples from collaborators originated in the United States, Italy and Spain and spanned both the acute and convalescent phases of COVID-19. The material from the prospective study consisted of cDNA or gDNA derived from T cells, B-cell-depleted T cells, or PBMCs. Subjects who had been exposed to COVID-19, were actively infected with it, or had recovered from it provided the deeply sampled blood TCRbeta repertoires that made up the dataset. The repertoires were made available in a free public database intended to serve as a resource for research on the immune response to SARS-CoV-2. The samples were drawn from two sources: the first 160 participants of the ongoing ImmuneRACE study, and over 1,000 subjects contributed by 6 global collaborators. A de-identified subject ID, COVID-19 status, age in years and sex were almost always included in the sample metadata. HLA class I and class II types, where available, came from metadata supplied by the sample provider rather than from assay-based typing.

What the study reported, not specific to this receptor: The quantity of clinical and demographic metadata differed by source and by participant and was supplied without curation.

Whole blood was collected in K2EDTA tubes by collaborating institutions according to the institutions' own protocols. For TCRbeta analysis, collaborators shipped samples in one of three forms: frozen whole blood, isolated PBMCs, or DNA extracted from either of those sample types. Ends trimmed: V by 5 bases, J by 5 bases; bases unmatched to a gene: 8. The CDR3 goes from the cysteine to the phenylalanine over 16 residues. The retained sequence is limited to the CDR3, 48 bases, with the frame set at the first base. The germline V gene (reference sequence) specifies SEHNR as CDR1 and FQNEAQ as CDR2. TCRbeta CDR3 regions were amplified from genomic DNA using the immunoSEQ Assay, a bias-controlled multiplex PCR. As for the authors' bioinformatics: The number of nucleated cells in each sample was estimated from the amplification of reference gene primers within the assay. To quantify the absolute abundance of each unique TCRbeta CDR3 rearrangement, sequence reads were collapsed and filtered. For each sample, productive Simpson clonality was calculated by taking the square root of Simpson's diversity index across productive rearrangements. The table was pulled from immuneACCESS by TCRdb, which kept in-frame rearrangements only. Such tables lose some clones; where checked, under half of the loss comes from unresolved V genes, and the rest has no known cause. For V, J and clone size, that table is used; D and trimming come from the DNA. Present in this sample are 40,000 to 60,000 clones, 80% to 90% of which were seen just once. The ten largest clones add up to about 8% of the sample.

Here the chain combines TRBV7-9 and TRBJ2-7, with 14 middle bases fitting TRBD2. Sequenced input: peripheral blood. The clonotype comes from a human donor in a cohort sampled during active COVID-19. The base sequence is TGTGCCAGCAGCGGAGGACTAGCGGGAGGATGGGACGAGCAGTACTTC. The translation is CASSGGLAGGWDEQYF.